A selection of T cell receptor beta chains follows, all from one sample in a study of T cells in Graves' hyperthyroidism and ophthalmopathy. TCRdb reanalysed the multiplex PCR reads using MiXCR and keeps one entry per CDR3 protein. The sample has about 600,000 distinct CDR3 sequences, more than 15% seen once. Sequencing was carried out using blood. These receptors were taken from a woman aged 40 to 50 with Graves' ophthalmopathy. The CDR3 runs from the conserved cysteine through the conserved F or W. The D gene is left open where the match is weak. Some rows mark clone size as missing; the rest say once, few, many or name a class of expanded clone.

clone size: few
J gene: TRBJ2-3
V gene: TRBV6-4
D gene: TRBD2
CDR3 protein: CASSEAGAGTDTQYF
CDR3 DNA: TGTGCCAGCAGTGAAGCGGGGGCTGGCACAGATACGCAGTATTTT

clone size: many
J gene: TRBJ2-1
V gene: TRBV2
D gene: NA
CDR3 protein: CASSEGPRDEQFF
CDR3 DNA: TGTGCCAGCAGTGAAGGTCCGAGGGATGAGCAGTTCTTC

clone size: many
J gene: TRBJ2-1
V gene: TRBV28
D gene: TRBD2
CDR3 protein: CAYPRLQILAEGRQQFF
CDR3 DNA: TGTGCCTACCCAAGGCTCCAAATACTAGCGGAAGGGAGACAGCAGTTCTTC

clone size: NA
J gene: TRBJ2-1
V gene: TRBV5-6
D gene: TRBD2
CDR3 protein: CASSLWASGGASYNEQFF
CDR3 DNA: TGTGCCAGCAGTTTATGGGCTAGCGGGGGGGCCTCCTACAATGAGCAGTTCTTC

clone size: NA
J gene: TRBJ1-1
V gene: TRBV19
D gene: NA
CDR3 protein: CASSIDPFRVNTEAFF
CDR3 DNA: TGTGCCAGTAGTATTGATCCGTTTAGAGTGAACACTGAAGCTTTCTTT

clone size: many
J gene: TRBJ2-7
V gene: TRBV2
D gene: NA
CDR3 protein: CASRVDSSYEQYF
CDR3 DNA: TGTGCCAGCAGGGTAGACAGTTCCTACGAGCAGTACTTC

clone size: few
J gene: TRBJ2-2
V gene: TRBV20-1
D gene: TRBD1
CDR3 protein: CSAPGTGGSGELFF
CDR3 DNA: TGCAGTGCTCCCGGGACAGGGGGCTCCGGGGAGCTGTTTTTT

clone size: NA
J gene: TRBJ2-2
V gene: TRBV6-1
D gene: NA
CDR3 protein: CASGWEGNTGELSF
CDR3 DNA: TGTGCCAGTGGGTGGGAAGGGAACACCGGGGAGCTGTCTTTT

clone size: NA
J gene: TRBJ1-6
V gene: TRBV6-4
D gene: NA
CDR3 protein: CASSEGSNSPLHF
CDR3 DNA: TGTGCCAGCAGTGAAGGATCGAATTCACCCCTCCACTTT

clone size: many
J gene: TRBJ2-3
V gene: TRBV10-3
D gene: TRBD1
CDR3 protein: CAISDRDRGLTDTQYF
CDR3 DNA: TGTGCCATCAGTGACCGGGACAGGGGCCTCACAGATACGCAGTATTTT

clone size: NA
J gene: TRBJ1-6
V gene: TRBV12-3/TRBV12-4
D gene: NA
CDR3 protein: CASTSGGGVSPLHF
CDR3 DNA: TGTGCCAGCACCTCGGGGGGCGGGGTTTCACCCCTCCACTTT

clone size: NA
J gene: TRBJ2-3
V gene: TRBV2
D gene: NA
CDR3 protein: CASTTPVMGGGTDTQYF
CDR3 DNA: TGTGCCAGTACTACTCCAGTGATGGGGGGCGGCACAGATACGCAGTATTTT

clone size: few
J gene: TRBJ2-2
V gene: TRBV6-2/TRBV6-3
D gene: NA
CDR3 protein: CASNHEHVSGELFF
CDR3 DNA: TGTGCCAGCAATCACGAACATGTCTCCGGGGAGCTGTTTTTT

clone size: NA
J gene: TRBJ1-6
V gene: TRBV5-1
D gene: NA
CDR3 protein: CASSLAFGGNSPLHF
CDR3 DNA: TGCGCCAGCAGCTTGGCCTTCGGAGGTAATTCACCCCTCCACTTT

clone size: many
J gene: TRBJ2-5
V gene: TRBV20-1
D gene: TRBD2
CDR3 protein: CSARTGTSGGLETQYF
CDR3 DNA: TGCAGTGCTAGAACCGGGACTAGCGGGGGTTTAGAGACCCAGTACTTC

clone size: NA
J gene: TRBJ1-4
V gene: TRBV7-9
D gene: NA
CDR3 protein: CASMDGTWAGKLFF
CDR3 DNA: TGTGCCAGCATGGACGGGACATGGGCTGGAAAACTGTTTTTT

clone size: NA
J gene: TRBJ2-7
V gene: TRBV13
D gene: TRBD2
CDR3 protein: CASSLGLGVSGNEQYF
CDR3 DNA: TGTGCCAGCAGCTTAGGCCTGGGAGTCAGCGGGAATGAGCAGTACTTC

clone size: many
J gene: TRBJ1-5
V gene: TRBV12-3/TRBV12-4
D gene: TRBD1
CDR3 protein: CASSGTAQPQHF
CDR3 DNA: TGTGCCAGCAGCGGGACAGCCCAGCCCCAGCATTTT

clone size: NA
J gene: TRBJ2-7
V gene: TRBV5-6
D gene: NA
CDR3 protein: CASSFTGVHEQYF
CDR3 DNA: TGTGCCAGCAGCTTTACAGGTGTTCACGAGCAGTACTTC

clone size: many
J gene: TRBJ1-2
V gene: TRBV12-3/TRBV12-4
D gene: NA
CDR3 protein: CASSFSLNYGYTF
CDR3 DNA: TGTGCCAGCAGTTTCTCCCTAAACTATGGCTACACCTTC

clone size: many
J gene: TRBJ2-1
V gene: TRBV30
D gene: NA
CDR3 protein: CAWSLELANNEQFF
CDR3 DNA: TGTGCCTGGAGCCTCGAGTTAGCAAACAATGAGCAGTTCTTC

clone size: few
J gene: TRBJ2-1
V gene: TRBV5-5
D gene: TRBD2
CDR3 protein: CASSDAGTSGRIPYDEQFF
CDR3 DNA: TGTGCCAGCAGCGATGCCGGGACTAGCGGGAGAATTCCATACGATGAGCAGTTCTTC

clone size: few
J gene: TRBJ2-7
V gene: TRBV20-1
D gene: NA
CDR3 protein: CSADSALPDEQYF
CDR3 DNA: TGCAGTGCGGACAGTGCCCTTCCCGACGAGCAGTACTTC

clone size: NA
J gene: TRBJ2-2
V gene: TRBV29-1
D gene: TRBD1
CDR3 protein: CTGADRGGELFF
CDR3 DNA: TGCACCGGGGCGGACAGGGGCGGGGAGCTGTTTTTT

clone size: few
J gene: TRBJ2-1
V gene: TRBV20-1
D gene: NA
CDR3 protein: CSATDRWSSLHRSSYNEQFF
CDR3 DNA: TGCAGTGCTACGGATCGTTGGAGCTCCCTGCACCGAAGCTCCTACAATGAGCAGTTCTTC

clone size: few
J gene: TRBJ2-1
V gene: TRBV6-1
D gene: NA
CDR3 protein: CASATGIPSSYNEQFF
CDR3 DNA: TGTGCCAGCGCAACAGGGATCCCCAGCTCCTACAATGAGCAGTTCTTC

clone size: NA
J gene: TRBJ2-1
V gene: TRBV7-2
D gene: TRBD2
CDR3 protein: CTSSSWGGVGNEQFF
CDR3 DNA: TGTACCAGCAGCTCATGGGGGGGGGTTGGCAATGAGCAGTTCTTC

clone size: few
J gene: TRBJ2-1
V gene: TRBV11-3
D gene: TRBD2
CDR3 protein: CASSLGSGDYNEQFF
CDR3 DNA: TGTGCCAGCAGCTTAGGTAGCGGGGACTACAATGAGCAGTTCTTC

clone size: many
J gene: TRBJ2-5
V gene: TRBV7-2
D gene: NA
CDR3 protein: CASSLEGWGPKETQYF
CDR3 DNA: TGTGCCAGCAGCTTAGAGGGGTGGGGGCCCAAAGAGACCCAGTACTTC

clone size: many
J gene: TRBJ1-1
V gene: TRBV12-3/TRBV12-4
D gene: NA
CDR3 protein: CASTPGDFGEAFF
CDR3 DNA: TGTGCCAGCACCCCAGGGGATTTTGGTGAAGCTTTCTTT

clone size: many
J gene: TRBJ2-1
V gene: TRBV11-2
D gene: NA
CDR3 protein: CASSPPRGRWEQFF
CDR3 DNA: TGTGCCAGCAGCCCCCCAAGGGGACGGTGGGAGCAGTTCTTC

clone size: NA
J gene: TRBJ1-5
V gene: TRBV7-6
D gene: NA
CDR3 protein: CASSLYGGRDSNQPQHF
CDR3 DNA: TGTGCCAGCAGCTTATACGGGGGAAGGGATAGCAATCAGCCCCAGCATTTT

clone size: NA
J gene: TRBJ2-5
V gene: TRBV20-1
D gene: TRBD2
CDR3 protein: CSAWTSGGALSGTQYF
CDR3 DNA: TGCAGTGCTTGGACTAGCGGGGGGGCGCTAAGTGGGACCCAGTACTTC

clone size: many
J gene: TRBJ2-1
V gene: TRBV11-3
D gene: TRBD2
CDR3 protein: CASGRAEYNEQFF
CDR3 DNA: TGTGCCAGTGGGAGGGCAGAATACAATGAGCAGTTCTTC

clone size: many
J gene: TRBJ2-5
V gene: TRBV30
D gene: NA
CDR3 protein: CAWSVKGAQETQYF
CDR3 DNA: TGTGCCTGGAGTGTAAAAGGAGCGCAAGAGACCCAGTACTTC

clone size: few
J gene: TRBJ2-7
V gene: TRBV19
D gene: NA
CDR3 protein: CASTIGGPDSYEQYF
CDR3 DNA: TGTGCCAGTACCATAGGCGGGCCAGACTCCTACGAGCAGTACTTC

clone size: few
J gene: TRBJ2-7
V gene: TRBV25-1
D gene: NA
CDR3 protein: CASSEYMVALGYEQYF
CDR3 DNA: TGTGCCAGCAGTGAATACATGGTGGCATTGGGTTACGAGCAGTACTTC

clone size: NA
J gene: TRBJ1-2
V gene: TRBV5-6
D gene: NA
CDR3 protein: CASGIGRANYGYTF
CDR3 DNA: TGTGCCAGCGGCATCGGACGAGCTAACTATGGCTACACCTTC

clone size: many
J gene: TRBJ2-5
V gene: TRBV20-1
D gene: NA
CDR3 protein: CSASKATPQETQYF
CDR3 DNA: TGCAGTGCTAGCAAGGCCACTCCTCAAGAGACCCAGTACTTC

clone size: many
J gene: TRBJ2-7
V gene: TRBV7-9
D gene: NA
CDR3 protein: CASSLSRRGGRTYEQYF
CDR3 DNA: TGTGCCAGCAGCTTATCACGCCGGGGAGGCAGGACCTACGAGCAGTACTTC

clone size: few
J gene: TRBJ2-7
V gene: TRBV10-3
D gene: TRBD1
CDR3 protein: CANAEGAAYEQYF
CDR3 DNA: TGTGCCAACGCTGAGGGGGCCGCCTACGAGCAGTACTTC

clone size: many
J gene: TRBJ1-6
V gene: TRBV28
D gene: NA
CDR3 protein: CASRPPYSFDNSPLHF
CDR3 DNA: TGTGCCAGCAGACCCCCGTACAGCTTCGATAATTCACCCCTCCACTTT

clone size: NA
J gene: TRBJ2-7
V gene: TRBV28
D gene: TRBD2
CDR3 protein: CASSPPTPGTRNPYEQYF
CDR3 DNA: TGTGCCAGCAGTCCCCCCACCCCCGGGACTAGGAACCCCTACGAGCAGTACTTC

clone size: many
J gene: TRBJ2-2
V gene: TRBV2
D gene: TRBD1
CDR3 protein: CASSLQGSNTGELFF
CDR3 DNA: TGTGCCAGCAGCCTACAGGGGTCGAACACCGGGGAGCTGTTTTTT

clone size: NA
J gene: TRBJ2-5
V gene: TRBV5-5
D gene: NA
CDR3 protein: CASSQTLLPFQETQYF
CDR3 DNA: TGTGCCAGCAGCCAAACCCTGCTACCTTTCCAAGAGACCCAGTACTTC

clone size: NA
J gene: TRBJ1-5
V gene: TRBV6-5
D gene: NA
CDR3 protein: CASSYDIQPQHF
CDR3 DNA: TGTGCCAGCAGTTACGATATTCAGCCCCAGCATTTT

clone size: many
J gene: TRBJ1-1
V gene: TRBV20-1
D gene: NA
CDR3 protein: CSAPRLGTAEIEAFF
CDR3 DNA: TGCAGTGCTCCGCGGCTGGGGACGGCGGAGATAGAAGCTTTCTTT

clone size: NA
J gene: TRBJ2-1
V gene: TRBV19
D gene: TRBD2
CDR3 protein: CASSRAGPSSYNEQFF
CDR3 DNA: TGTGCCAGTAGTAGAGCGGGACCAAGCTCCTACAATGAGCAGTTCTTC

clone size: few
J gene: TRBJ1-2
V gene: TRBV4-1
D gene: NA
CDR3 protein: CASSQVTLDGDGYTF
CDR3 DNA: TGCGCCAGCAGCCAAGTAACTTTAGACGGGGATGGCTACACCTTC

clone size: few
J gene: TRBJ1-1
V gene: TRBV7-2
D gene: NA
CDR3 protein: CASSFTKGGTDTPRTEAFF
CDR3 DNA: TGTGCCAGCAGCTTTACGAAGGGGGGAACTGACACACCACGGACTGAAGCTTTCTTT

clone size: few
J gene: TRBJ2-1
V gene: TRBV30
D gene: TRBD2
CDR3 protein: CAWSGSGGYNEQFF
CDR3 DNA: TGTGCCTGGAGTGGGAGCGGGGGCTACAATGAGCAGTTCTTC

clone size: few
J gene: TRBJ2-1
V gene: TRBV20-1
D gene: TRBD2
CDR3 protein: CSALSTSHNEQFF
CDR3 DNA: TGCAGTGCTCTATCGACTAGCCACAATGAGCAGTTCTTC

clone size: many
J gene: TRBJ2-1
V gene: TRBV11-3
D gene: NA
CDR3 protein: CASSLEGSVEQFF
CDR3 DNA: TGTGCCAGCAGCTTAGAGGGAAGTGTGGAGCAGTTCTTC

clone size: NA
J gene: TRBJ2-2
V gene: TRBV25-1
D gene: TRBD2
CDR3 protein: CASSDGTSGREVTGELFF
CDR3 DNA: TGTGCCAGCAGTGATGGGACTAGCGGGAGGGAGGTCACCGGGGAGCTGTTTTTT